This note documents a single T cell receptor (beta chain) sequence. Antigen: not known. This CDR3 is 15 amino acids long. V lost 6 bases, J lost 1 base, and 14 bases lay in between. The germline gives CDR1 MNHEY, CDR2 SMNVEV (reference sequence). This entry comes from a study of Ad26.COV2.S vaccination and SARS-CoV-2 variants. Across the whole study: Once or twice, 56 days apart, Ad26.COV2.S was delivered intramuscularly. General study results and limits: Vaccinees and placebo recipients showed similar non-spike TCR breadth. The authors reported substantial breadth in spike-specific CD8+ and CD4+ T cell responses after vaccination.

The data were produced by immunoSEQ multiplex PCR, yet TCRdb's version contains in-frame clones alone and is incomplete. The sample contains 350,000 to 450,000 clones, more than 75% of which appear only once. The treatment was: some 20 received Ad26.COV2.S at low or high dose, single or two shots; 5 received placebo; per-sample allocation not given. Day 63 after the first injection of vaccine or placebo was the sampling time. The sample came from a Boston adult aged 18-55 years. This rearrangement joins TRBV27 to TRBJ2-3; D unclear. This specimen consisted of peripheral blood, obtained in a trial of Ad26.COV2.S vaccine versus placebo. The source of this sequence is a person aged 18 to 65 who received the Ad26.COV2.S COVID-19 vaccine or a placebo. CDR3 sequence reads: CASSKDSYGTDTQYF. In DNA form, the CDR3 reads TGTGCCAGCAGCAAAGATAGTTATGGCACAGATACGCAGTATTTT.